One sample yielded the 30 T cell receptor beta chains listed below, sequenced in a study of T cell repertoires in cytomegalovirus infection. For these TCRs, the target antigens are not known. TCRdb itself ran the reads through MiXCR, one entry per CDR3 protein. The sample carries roughly 120,000 distinct CDR3 sequences, about 31% recorded once. The sequencing used CD8+ T cells from cultured PBMCs, collected from culture after CMV antigen stimulation. Source of these receptors: a human donor in good health (CMV status not recorded). Some clones in this sample may be carry-over from other donors' samples.

A few counts support this clonotype. The J gene is TRBJ2-3, the V gene TRBV19; D remains unclear. This CDR3 is 16 amino acids long. CDR1 is LNHDA, CDR2 SQIVND, per germline (reference sequence). V was pared by 5 bases and J by 4 bases, with 19 bases between. The CDR3 DNA follows: TGTGCCAGTAGTCCGCATCAGGTAATTCGGCCAGATACGCAGTATTTT. Protein: CASSPHQVIRPDTQYF.

V usage is TRBV27 and J usage is TRBJ2-7, with 13 bases fitting TRBD2. The CDR3 spans 16 residues. CDR1 is MNHEY and CDR2 is SMNVEV in the germline V gene (reference sequence). V shed 4 bases, J shed 4 bases, and the junction held 7 bases outside the gene matches. CDR3: CASSSGLAGAGYEQYF. The CDR3 DNA reads as TGTGCCAGCAGTTCCGGACTAGCGGGGGCCGGATACGAGCAGTACTTC.

This sequence joins TRBV2 and TRBJ1-5; possible D gene TRBD1, 6 bases. The CDR3 length is 14 residues. Germline CDR1 reads SNHLY; CDR2 reads FYNNEI. V lost 3 bases and J lost 5, with 11 bases in between. The CDR3 bases are TGTGCCAGCAGTGACTGGGGGCAAGATCAGCCCCAGCATTTT. It codes for CASSDWGQDQPQHF.

This clonotype was seen at least ten times. The rearrangement joins TRBV7-6 to TRBJ2-7; TRBD1 matches at 12 bases. Germline assignment: CDR1 SGHVS and CDR2 FNYEAQ. Trimming cost V 3 bases and J 2 bases; bases outside gene matches: 14. The length of the CDR3 is 19 residues. CDR3 sequence: CASSFFGLRDRGRPYEQYF. The CDR3 nucleotides are TGTGCCAGCAGCTTCTTCGGTCTCCGGGACAGGGGGCGACCCTACGAGCAGTACTTC.

The sample holds a few counts of this clonotype. This chain connects TRBV6-1 to TRBJ2-3; TRBD2 matches 7 bases. The CDR3 sequence is 16 residues long. Unmatched junction bases numbered 8, after V lost 3 bases and J lost 2 bases. Germline loops: CDR1 MNHNS, CDR2 SASEGT. CDR3 in DNA: TGTGCCAGCAGTGAGGGGCTAGCGGTTTTCACAGATACGCAGTATTTT. Translated: CASSEGLAVFTDTQYF.

This clonotype was counted once. The chain is built from TRBV20-1 and TRBJ2-3; the match to TRBD1 covers 7 bases. V lost 4 bases and J lost 4; bases outside the gene matches: 11. The CDR3 runs 15 residues. Germline V gives CDR1 DFQATT, CDR2 SNEGSKA (reference sequence). The CDR3 reads CSATPLQGPADTQYF. The CDR3 DNA follows: TGCAGTGCTACACCGCTACAGGGGCCGGCAGATACGCAGTATTTT.

This clonotype was detected only a few times. This chain uses TRBV3-1 with TRBJ2-7; maybe TRBD1 (6 bases). The CDR3 spans 15 residues. Trimming removed 0 bases at V and 2 bases at J, with 11 bases between. The germline V gene encodes CDR1 LGHDT and CDR2 YNNKEL (reference sequence). The CDR3 reads CASSQDVGGPYEQYF. CDR3 nucleotides: TGTGCCAGCAGCCAAGATGTTGGGGGCCCCTACGAGCAGTACTTC.

This clonotype was recorded a few times. CDR3 DNA: TGTGCCAGCAGCTCGGGGGGGACTCCCGTGCGATTCAATGAGCAGTTCTTC. This encodes CASSSGGTPVRFNEQFF. The rearrangement joins TRBV7-6 to TRBJ2-1; 8 nucleotides agree with TRBD2. With V trimmed by 4 bases and J by 6 bases, 14 bases remained unmatched. This CDR3 region has 17 residues. CDR1 and CDR2 from the germline V gene are SGHVS and FNYEAQ.

The rearrangement joins TRBV12-3 or TRBV12-4 to TRBJ2-2; D unresolved. This CDR3 has 14 residues. Trimming stripped 1 base from V and 8 bases from J, with 11 bases between. The CDR3 loop is CASSLVGNTGELFF. CDR3 bases: TGTGCCAGCAGTTTAGTGGGAAATACTGGGGAGCTGTTTTTT.

The rearrangement joins TRBV18 to TRBJ2-7; 8 bases map to TRBD1. CDR1 KGHSH and CDR2 LQKENI come from the germline V gene. V shed 2 bases, J shed 0 bases, and the junction held 6 bases outside the gene matches. The CDR3 covers 16 residues. The CDR3 here is CASSPEQGVYSYEQYF. The CDR3, as DNA: TGTGCCAGCTCACCAGAACAGGGGGTTTACTCCTACGAGCAGTACTTC.

This chain uses TRBV11-2 with TRBJ2-5, with D uncertain. This CDR3 has 11 residues. The V end lost 7 bases, the J end lost 3 bases, and 6 bases lay between the germline ends. CDR1 SGHAT and CDR2 FQNNGV come from the germline V gene. The chain's CDR3 is CASTREETQYF. The CDR3 coding sequence is TGTGCCAGCACTAGGGAAGAGACCCAGTACTTC.

A few counts support this clonotype. The chain has TRBV7-9 and TRBJ1-4; 7 bases map to TRBD1. V lost 5 bases to trimming and J lost 3 bases; unmatched junction nucleotides: 6. CDR3 length: 15 residues. Per the germline V gene, CDR1 is SEHNR and CDR2 is FQNEAQ (reference sequence). In nucleotides, the CDR3 is TGTGCCAGCAGCCACCGGGACAGTCCTAATGAAAAACTGTTTTTT. Encoded protein: CASSHRDSPNEKLFF.

For this clonotype: A read error may account for a junction end that differs from germline. For the CDR3, the DNA is TGTGCCTGCAGCTCCGGGACAAAAAAAGAGACCCAGTACTTC. Encoded protein: CACSSGTKKETQYF. The chain employs TRBV6-2 or TRBV6-3 and TRBJ2-5, with D perhaps TRBD1 (6 bases). Germline CDR1 and CDR2: MNHEY and SVGEGT. The CDR3 sequence is 14 residues long.

The table lists this clonotype with a few counts. The gene calls are TRBV4-3 and TRBJ1-4; D not certain. The CDR3 extends over 16 amino acids. The V end lost 0 bases, the J end lost 5 bases, and 13 bases lay between the germline ends. In germline, CDR1 is LGHNA, CDR2 YSLEER. The CDR3 spells CASSQDRAGPNEKLFF. Written as DNA, the CDR3 is TGCGCCAGCAGCCAAGATAGGGCAGGACCCAATGAAAAACTGTTTTTT.

This clonotype was counted a single time. The chain has TRBV5-5 and TRBJ2-7; TRBD1 aligns across 11 bases. Germline V gene sequence: CDR1 SGHKS, CDR2 YYEKEE (reference sequence). The CDR3 length is 14 residues. V lost 3 bases and J lost 4; bases outside the gene matches: 3. CDR3 region: CASSWTGGAYEQYF. For the CDR3, the DNA is TGTGCCAGCAGCTGGACAGGGGGCGCGTACGAGCAGTACTTC.

This clonotype turned up a few times. The CDR3 DNA is TGTGCCAGCGTGGCTAGTCTAGTCAATGAGCAGTTCTTC. It yields the protein CASVASLVNEQFF. The rearrangement links TRBV6-2 or TRBV6-3 to TRBJ2-1, with unresolved D. This CDR3 spans 13 amino acids. Germline loops: CDR1 MNHEY, CDR2 SVGEGT. Trimming stripped 8 bases from V and 6 bases from J, with 14 bases between.

V and J are TRBV4-3 and TRBJ2-1; D uncertain. Germline lookup yields CDR1 LGHNA and CDR2 YSLEER. The CDR3 sequence is 16 residues long. V lost 0 bases and J 1 base, leaving 10 bases between the germline ends. The CDR3 DNA is TGCGCCAGCAGCCAAGATCCGGACGGATCCTACAATGAGCAGTTCTTC. This encodes CASSQDPDGSYNEQFF.

The chain links TRBV6-2 or TRBV6-3 to TRBJ2-1, with D perhaps TRBD2 (5 bases). With 2 bases removed from V and 7 bases from J, the gap between germline ends came to 9 bases. CDR1 and CDR2 from the germline V gene are MNHEY and SVGEGT. The CDR3 is 13 residues long. The CDR3 loop reads CASSYTTGNEQFF. The CDR3 region has the DNA TGTGCCAGCAGTTACACGACGGGAAATGAGCAGTTCTTC.

This clonotype was recorded at least ten times. The J gene is TRBJ2-1, the V gene TRBV4-3; 8 bases fit TRBD1. Trimming cost V 4 bases and J 3 bases; bases outside gene matches: 5. The length of the CDR3 is 15 residues. Germline CDR1 is LGHNA and CDR2 is YSLEER. CDR3 amino acids: CASSPDRGLYNEQFF. CDR3 DNA: TGCGCCAGCAGCCCAGACAGGGGTCTCTACAATGAGCAGTTCTTC.

This clonotype appeared a few times. This chain connects TRBV6-6 to TRBJ1-5, with 9 bases identical to TRBD1. This CDR3 region has 16 residues. Trimming took 1 base from V and 8 from J; bases not matched to a gene: 9. Germline V lookup: CDR1 MNHNY, CDR2 SVGAGI (reference sequence). The CDR3 bases are TGTGCCAGCAGTTACTTGGCCCTAGACAGGGGGAAGCCCCAGCATTTT. As protein: CASSYLALDRGKPQHF.

The chain joins TRBV2 to TRBJ2-3, with TRBD2 matching 12 bases. Germline V CDR1 and CDR2: SNHLY, FYNNEI. The CDR3 totals 16 residues. Trimming took 6 bases from V and 2 from J; bases not matched to a gene: 6. Here the CDR3 DNA reads TGTGCCAGCAGAAGACTAGCGGGGGCTATCACAGATACGCAGTATTTT. This gives the protein CASRRLAGAITDTQYF.

This clonotype was picked up a small number of times. The chain joins TRBV13 to TRBJ2-1; 8 bases agree with TRBD2. J gave up 0 bases and V 3 bases, and 1 base lay outside the gene matches. In germline, CDR1 is PRHDT, CDR2 FYEKMQ (reference sequence). This CDR3 is 15 amino acids long. The CDR3 here is CASSFGTSSYNEQFF. As DNA, the CDR3 is TGTGCCAGCAGCTTCGGGACTAGCTCCTACAATGAGCAGTTCTTC.

Only a few counts were recorded for this clonotype. This chain uses TRBV28 with TRBJ1-6, with TRBD1 identical over 7 bases. From germline, CDR1 is MDHEN and CDR2 SYDVKM. The CDR3 is 15 residues long. V lost 11 bases and J lost 2; bases outside the gene matches: 9. The CDR3 nucleotides read TGTGCCTCCCTGGGACAGAAAGCCTATAATTCACCCCTCCACTTT. Protein product: CASLGQKAYNSPLHF. Together with reference TRBV28 and TRBJ1-6, the CDR3 gives the full variable domain: DVKVTQSSRYLVKRTGEKVFLECVQDMDHENMFWYRQDPGLGLRLIYFSYDVKMKEKGDIPEGYSVSREKKERFSLILESASTNQTSMYLCASLGQKAYNSPLHFGNGTRLTVT.

The chain links TRBV10-2 to TRBJ2-5; D perhaps matches TRBD2 (5 bases). Trimming shortened V by 3 bases and J by 0 bases, and 8 bases separated the two germline ends. The CDR3 extends over 14 amino acids. Germline-derived CDR1 and CDR2 are WSHSY and SAAADI. CDR3 in amino acids: CASSEDYNQETQYF. In DNA, the CDR3 is TGCGCCAGCAGTGAAGACTACAACCAAGAGACCCAGTACTTC.

The chain employs TRBV5-1 and TRBJ2-5; D is unresolved. Deletions cut 4 bases from V and 5 bases from J, with 15 bases between. Germline V lookup: CDR1 SGHRS, CDR2 YFSETQ. CDR3 size: 14 residues. DNA of the CDR3: TGCGCCAGCAGCGAATTCCAGGTTGGCGAGACCCAGTACTTC. It yields the protein CASSEFQVGETQYF.

The table lists this clonotype with a few counts. The rearrangement uses TRBV11-1 and TRBJ2-3; D is unresolved. Germline CDR1 SGHAT, CDR2 FQDESV (reference sequence). The V gene lost 3 bases and the J gene lost 6 bases, with 10 bases spanning the gap. This CDR3 contains 13 residues. CDR3 protein: CASSLADEDTQYF. In nucleotides, the CDR3 is TGTGCCAGCAGCTTGGCAGATGAGGATACGCAGTATTTT.

V gene TRBV11-2 combines with J gene TRBJ2-7; D may be TRBD2 (5 bases). This CDR3 is built from 15 residues. Trimming cost V 1 base and J 3 bases, with 13 bases left between them. CDR1 is SGHAT and CDR2 is FQNNGV in the germline V gene. CDR3 residues: CASSLGLYENYEQYF. CDR3 sequence (DNA): TGTGCCAGCAGCTTAGGACTATATGAGAACTACGAGCAGTACTTC. The whole variable domain, filled in from reference TRBV11-2 and TRBJ2-7, reads EAGVAQSPRYKIIEKRQSVAFWCNPISGHATLYWYQQILGQGPKLLIQFQNNGVVDDSQLPKDRFSAERLKGVDSTLKIQPAKLEDSAVYLCASSLGLYENYEQYFGPGTRLTVT.

The chain couples TRBV12-3 or TRBV12-4 to TRBJ1-1; possible D gene TRBD1, 6 bases. V lost 6 bases and J 4 bases, leaving 9 bases between the germline ends. CDR3 length: 12 amino acids. CDR3: CASSSGVTEAFF. As DNA, the CDR3 is TGTGCCAGCAGCTCAGGGGTCACTGAAGCTTTCTTT.

Regarding this clonotype: A much more abundant neighbour one base away suggests this may be a read error. The rearrangement joins TRBV19 to TRBJ2-4; 11 bases line up with TRBD1. CDR1 and CDR2 (germline): LNHDA, SQIVND (reference sequence). The CDR3 has 16 residues. CDR3 in amino acids: CTSNPRRTGGRNIQYF. Written as DNA, the CDR3 is TGTACCAGTAATCCGAGGCGGACAGGGGGCAGAAACATTCAGTACTTC.

This clonotype was counted only a few times. The chain carries TRBV7-9 and TRBJ2-7; TRBD1 aligns across 9 bases. Germline assignment: CDR1 SEHNR and CDR2 FQNEAQ (reference sequence). The junction had 7 bases not matched to a gene; V was cut back by 4 bases and J by 0 bases. The CDR3 is 16 residues long. The CDR3 spells CASSSGTGYPSYEQYF. As DNA, the CDR3 is TGTGCCAGCAGCTCAGGGACAGGGTACCCCTCCTACGAGCAGTACTTC.